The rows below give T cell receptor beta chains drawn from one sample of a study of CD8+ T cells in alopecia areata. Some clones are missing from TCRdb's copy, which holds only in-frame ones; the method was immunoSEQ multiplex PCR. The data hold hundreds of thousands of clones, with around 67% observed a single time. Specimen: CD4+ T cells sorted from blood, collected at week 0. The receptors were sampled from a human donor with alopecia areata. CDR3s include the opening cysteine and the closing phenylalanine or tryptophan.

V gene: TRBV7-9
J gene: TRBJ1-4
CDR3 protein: CASSPTLGREKLFF

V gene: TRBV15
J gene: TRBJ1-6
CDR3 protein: CATSREGAGRDDSPLHF

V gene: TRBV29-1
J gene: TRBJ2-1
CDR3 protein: CSGGQGTNEQFF

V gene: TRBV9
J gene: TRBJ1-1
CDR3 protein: CASSFRGEGTEAFF

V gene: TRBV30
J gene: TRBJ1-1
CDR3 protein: CAWSVLGDHTEAFF

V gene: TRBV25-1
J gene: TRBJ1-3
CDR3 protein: CATHSGNTIYF

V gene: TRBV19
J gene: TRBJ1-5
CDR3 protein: CASSGGQGSIQPQHF

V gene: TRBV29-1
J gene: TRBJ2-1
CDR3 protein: CSVRGASSYNEQFF

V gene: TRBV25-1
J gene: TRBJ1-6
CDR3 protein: CASSLTGRMEPLHF

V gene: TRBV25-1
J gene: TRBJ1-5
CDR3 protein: CASSARVSNQPQHF

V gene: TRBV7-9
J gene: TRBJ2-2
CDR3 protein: CASSADLTGELFF

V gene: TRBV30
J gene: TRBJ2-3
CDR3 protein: CAWVTGSDTQYF

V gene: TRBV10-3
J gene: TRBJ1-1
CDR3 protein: CAISERQANTEAFF

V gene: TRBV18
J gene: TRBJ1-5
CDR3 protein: CASSPLGRADQPQHF

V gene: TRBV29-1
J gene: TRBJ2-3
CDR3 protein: CSVGGLRADTQYF

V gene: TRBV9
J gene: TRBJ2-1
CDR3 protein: CASSVGMVDYNEQFF